The T cell receptor (beta chain) under discussion was sequenced for a study of blood T cell repertoires in COVID-19. About the study: Samples of COVID-19 (acute and convalescent) were obtained from the United States, Italy and Spain. Sources were T cells, B-cell-depleted T cells, or PBMCs; the material itself was cDNA or gDNA.

The authors' processing: Reference gene primer amplification gave nucleated cell count estimates. The table came from immunoSEQ multiplex PCR; TCRdb's copy has only in-frame clones and leaves some out. V, J and clone size reflect that table, while D and trimming were determined from the DNA. The data hold approximately 96,000 clones, with about 95% observed a single time. Trimming left V 4 bases short and J 3 bases short, with 13 bases between. From germline, CDR1 is MNHEY and CDR2 SVGEGT. The CDR3 covers 14 residues. This TCR came from a human donor with active COVID-19. The donor label of this sample is uncertain. Sequencing was performed on peripheral blood. The chain joins TRBV6-2 or TRBV6-3 to TRBJ2-7; TRBD2 might be the D (6 bases). The CDR3 bases are TGTGCCAGCAGTTCCGGACTATCGAACTACGAGCAGTACTTC. It specifies CASSSGLSNYEQYF.